This TCR beta chain derives from a study of shared clonotypes between healthy human individuals. Overall study context: A donor's plate count was three for CD4 naive and three for CD4 memory; CD8 naive had two and CD8 memory one. Regarding the study as a whole: The researchers took only blood, and tissue repertoires probably look different.

Here immunoSEQ multiplex PCR was the method, and the copy in TCRdb shows in-frame clones only, minus some. The table includes hundreds of thousands of clones, 55% to 75% detected once. Germline values: CDR1 GTSNPN, CDR2 SVGIG (reference sequence). This CDR3 is built from 11 residues. In the case of this clone: The antigen remains undetermined.

The sequence was collected from a woman in her twenties or thirties in good health. Sequencing input: memory CD4+ T cells sorted from blood. Subset here: CD45RA-negative fraction. The chain couples TRBV30 to TRBJ2-7; D uncertain. The J call may not be correct, given that the DNA end is closer to TRBJ2-5. The CDR3 is CAWNVQETQYF. Here the CDR3 DNA reads TGTGCCTGGAATGTCCAAGAGACCCAGTACTTC.